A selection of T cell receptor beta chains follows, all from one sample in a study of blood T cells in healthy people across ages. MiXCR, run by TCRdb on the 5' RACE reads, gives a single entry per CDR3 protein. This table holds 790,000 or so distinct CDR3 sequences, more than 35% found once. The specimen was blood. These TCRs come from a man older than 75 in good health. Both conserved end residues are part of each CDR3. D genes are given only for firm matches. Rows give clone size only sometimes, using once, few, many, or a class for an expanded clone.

DNA: TGCAGGATTGGTAGCGGCTACGAGCAGTACTTC
CDR3: CRIGSGYEQYF
V: TRBV29-1
size: once
D: .
J: TRBJ2-7

DNA: TGTGCCAGCAGCCCCCTGGGTGTTGGCTACACCTTC
CDR3: CASSPLGVGYTF
V: TRBV27
size: .
D: .
J: TRBJ1-2

DNA: TGTGCCAGCATGGTCGATGAAGAGGAGACCCAGTACTTC
CDR3: CASMVDEEETQYF
V: TRBV6-2/TRBV6-3
size: .
D: .
J: TRBJ2-5

DNA: TGTGCCAGCAGGCGATCGGACAGGGGTGAAAAACTGTTTTTT
CDR3: CASRRSDRGEKLFF
V: TRBV12-3/TRBV12-4
size: few
D: TRBD1
J: TRBJ1-4

DNA: TGCAGTGCTAGACTAGCGGGAGGGTATGAGGGCACCGGGGAGCTGTTTTTT
CDR3: CSARLAGGYEGTGELFF
V: TRBV20-1
size: many
D: TRBD2
J: TRBJ2-2

DNA: TGCAGTCTGGGACACCCAAGCAATCAGCCCCAGCATTTT
CDR3: CSLGHPSNQPQHF
V: TRBV20-1
size: .
D: .
J: TRBJ1-5

DNA: TGTGCCAGCAGTCCCCTGGGAAGAGCGGGAGCTGCTGAGCAGTTCTTC
CDR3: CASSPLGRAGAAEQFF
V: TRBV12-3/TRBV12-4
size: .
D: TRBD2
J: TRBJ2-1

DNA: TGTGCCAGCAGCCCCAGCGGATGGATGGCTGGGCAAGAGACCCAGTACTTC
CDR3: CASSPSGWMAGQETQYF
V: TRBV6-6
size: few
D: .
J: TRBJ2-5

DNA: TGTGCCACGAGGAGGCGGGGAGGTTTCCAAGAGACCCAGTACTTC
CDR3: CATRRRGGFQETQYF
V: TRBV15
size: .
D: .
J: TRBJ2-5

DNA: TGTGCCAGCAGTGGAGGGACAGGGGGAGATTCACCCCTCCACTTT
CDR3: CASSGGTGGDSPLHF
V: TRBV2
size: .
D: TRBD1
J: TRBJ1-6

DNA: TGTGCCAGCAGCTCTACAGGGAATGGCTACACCTTC
CDR3: CASSSTGNGYTF
V: TRBV7-3
size: .
D: .
J: TRBJ1-2

DNA: TGTGCCAGCAGCGTCGGACAGGGAGTCGCAGATACGCAGTATTTT
CDR3: CASSVGQGVADTQYF
V: TRBV9
size: .
D: TRBD1
J: TRBJ2-3

DNA: TGTGCCAGCAAAGCACCCTCACAGGGCTACGAGCAGTACTTC
CDR3: CASKAPSQGYEQYF
V: TRBV12-3/TRBV12-4
size: .
D: .
J: TRBJ2-7

DNA: TGTGCCAGTAGTATCGAGGACAGAAGCACAGATACGCAGTATTTT
CDR3: CASSIEDRSTDTQYF
V: TRBV19
size: few
D: .
J: TRBJ2-3

DNA: TGCAGTGCTAGAGTAGGCAGCTATAATTCACCCCTCCACTTT
CDR3: CSARVGSYNSPLHF
V: TRBV20-1
size: .
D: .
J: TRBJ1-6

DNA: TGCGCCAGCAGTGGGACAGGGGGTAGCTCCTACGAGCAGTACTTC
CDR3: CASSGTGGSSYEQYF
V: TRBV10-2
size: few
D: TRBD1
J: TRBJ2-7

DNA: TGTGCCAGTTCCGACAGTTTGAATTCACCCCTCCACTTT
CDR3: CASSDSLNSPLHF
V: TRBV18
size: few
D: .
J: TRBJ1-6

DNA: TGCAGCGTTGAAAAGGGGACCAACACCGGGGAGCTGTTTTTT
CDR3: CSVEKGTNTGELFF
V: TRBV29-1
size: .
D: .
J: TRBJ2-2

DNA: TGTGCCAGCAGCTTAGGTCGAGGGATGAACAATGAGCAGTACTTC
CDR3: CASSLGRGMNNEQYF
V: TRBV7-9
size: .
D: .
J: TRBJ2-5

DNA: TGCGCCAGCAGCTTAGGAGCTAGCGATAAAATCACAGATACGCAGTATTTT
CDR3: CASSLGASDKITDTQYF
V: TRBV5-1
size: .
D: .
J: TRBJ2-3

DNA: TGCAGTGCTCGGATACAGGGGAACACCGGGGAGCTGTTTTTT
CDR3: CSARIQGNTGELFF
V: TRBV20-1
size: many
D: .
J: TRBJ2-2

DNA: TGCAGCGTTGTAGGTCGGAGGGCTCGCACAGATACGCAGTATTTT
CDR3: CSVVGRRARTDTQYF
V: TRBV29-1
size: .
D: .
J: TRBJ2-3

DNA: TGCGCCAGCAGCTTGGAGACAGGGATACGGAACACTGAAGCTTTCTTT
CDR3: CASSLETGIRNTEAFF
V: TRBV5-1
size: .
D: TRBD1
J: TRBJ1-1

DNA: TGTGCCAGCAGTGTACCACGAGGTCCAGAGACCCAGTACTTC
CDR3: CASSVPRGPETQYF
V: TRBV25-1
size: .
D: .
J: TRBJ2-5

DNA: TGTGCCGGGAGTGTTTCCCCGCTCGAGCAGTACTTC
CDR3: CAGSVSPLEQYF
V: TRBV30
size: .
D: .
J: TRBJ2-7

DNA: TGTGCCAGCAGCTTGGGGAAAGGGAACATTCAGTACTTC
CDR3: CASSLGKGNIQYF
V: TRBV7-2
size: few
D: .
J: TRBJ2-4

DNA: TGTGCCAGCACGTCCCCTAATGAAAAACTGTTTTTT
CDR3: CASTSPNEKLFF
V: TRBV28
size: .
D: .
J: TRBJ1-4

DNA: TGTGCCAGCACGTTGGGCAGGGCTAATGATGGCTACACCTTC
CDR3: CASTLGRANDGYTF
V: TRBV6-1
size: .
D: .
J: TRBJ1-2

DNA: TGTGCCAGCAGTTACTCAGTAGCGGGGGGGGAAAATGAGCAGTACTTC
CDR3: CASSYSVAGGENEQYF
V: TRBV6-5
size: .
D: TRBD2
J: TRBJ2-5

DNA: TGTGCCAGCAGACACCGGGACACCATGGGGGAGACCCAGTACTTC
CDR3: CASRHRDTMGETQYF
V: TRBV12-3/TRBV12-4
size: few
D: .
J: TRBJ2-5

DNA: TGTGCCAGCAGCTTGGGGCCGACCCAGTACTTC
CDR3: CASSLGPTQYF
V: TRBV5-6
size: .
D: .
J: TRBJ2-5

DNA: TGTGCCAGCAGTTTATTTTCACAGTGGAACACTGAAGCTTTCTTT
CDR3: CASSLFSQWNTEAFF
V: TRBV27
size: .
D: .
J: TRBJ1-1

DNA: TGTGCCATCAGCCTGAGCACAGATACGCAGTATTTT
CDR3: CAISLSTDTQYF
V: TRBV10-3
size: .
D: .
J: TRBJ2-3

DNA: TGTGCCAGCAGTGTGGCCGTAGAGACCCAGTACTTC
CDR3: CASSVAVETQYF
V: TRBV2
size: .
D: .
J: TRBJ2-5

DNA: TGTGCCAGCAGCCAGACGACAGGGAGGGATTCACCCCTCCACTTT
CDR3: CASSQTTGRDSPLHF
V: TRBV14
size: .
D: TRBD1
J: TRBJ1-6

DNA: TGTGCCATCAGTGAGTCAGGAGACTATGGCTACACCTTC
CDR3: CAISESGDYGYTF
V: TRBV10-3
size: .
D: .
J: TRBJ1-2

DNA: TGTGCCAGCAGGGTAGCGGTTGGTGAGCAGTTCTTC
CDR3: CASRVAVGEQFF
V: TRBV2
size: few
D: .
J: TRBJ2-1

DNA: TGTGCCAGCAGACCCTCGGGCGGGAGTTCCTACAATGAGCAGTTCTTC
CDR3: CASRPSGGSSYNEQFF
V: TRBV11-2
size: few
D: TRBD2
J: TRBJ2-1

DNA: TGTGCCAGCATCCCCCGGGCAGGCGATGGCTACACCTTC
CDR3: CASIPRAGDGYTF
V: TRBV12-3/TRBV12-4
size: once
D: .
J: TRBJ1-2

DNA: TGTGCCAGCAGCCCCTCGGGGGGCGCGAGGAATTCACCCCTCCACTTT
CDR3: CASSPSGGARNSPLHF
V: TRBV7-2
size: few
D: .
J: TRBJ1-6

DNA: TGTGCCAGCATCAACACGTCCGCAATCGGGTGGGGTGAGCAGTTCTTC
CDR3: CASINTSAIGWGEQFF
V: TRBV7-9
size: .
D: .
J: TRBJ2-1

DNA: TGTGCCAGCAGCTTACAGGGGAAAGTTAATGAAAAACTGTTTTTT
CDR3: CASSLQGKVNEKLFF
V: TRBV7-2
size: few
D: .
J: TRBJ1-4

DNA: TGTGCCAGCAGCCTTCTTCGAAGGACAGGGACTAATGAAAAACTGTTTTTT
CDR3: CASSLLRRTGTNEKLFF
V: TRBV28
size: .
D: TRBD1
J: TRBJ1-4

DNA: TGTGCCAGCAGCTTGGCTGGACCCCACAATGAGCAGTTCTTC
CDR3: CASSLAGPHNEQFF
V: TRBV5-5
size: .
D: .
J: TRBJ2-1